One and the same sample provided the 11 T cell receptor beta chains below, sequenced in a study of T-cell reconstitution after alpha-beta-depleted transplantation in children. TCRbeta library construction was performed incorporating unique molecular identifiers. TCRdb passed the PCR reads through MiXCR, listing each CDR3 protein once. The table includes 200,000 to 250,000 distinct CDR3 sequences, approximately 8.4% detected once. The sample here was PBMCs, mostly from graft donor cells, taken 360 days after TCRalphabeta/CD19-depleted stem cell transplant. Every receptor here comes from a male patient aged 2 to 10 who had a stem cell transplant for acute myeloid leukemia, so the T cells may come from the graft donor.

J is TRBJ2-2 and V is TRBV5-6; no reliable D call. Germline lookup yields CDR1 SGHDT and CDR2 YYEEEE. V shed 2 bases and J shed 5 bases, with 10 bases lying between them. The length of the CDR3 is 14 residues. The CDR3 region is CASSLPVRTGELFF. The CDR3 coding sequence is TGTGCCAGCAGCTTACCTGTGAGGACCGGGGAGCTGTTTTTT.

This clonotype was seen more than once but under ten times. The V gene is TRBV27, the J gene TRBJ1-5; D is possibly TRBD1 (5 bases). The V end lost 1 base, the J end lost 7 bases, and 17 bases lay between the germline ends. Germline values: CDR1 MNHEY, CDR2 SMNVEV (reference sequence). This CDR3 has 16 amino acids. CDR3 protein: CASSLWPPSRGQPQHF. The DNA of the CDR3 is TGTGCCAGCAGTTTATGGCCCCCCAGTCGGGGGCAGCCCCAGCATTTT.

This clonotype was found a few times. V and J are TRBV11-1 and TRBJ1-4; 7 bases are a match to TRBD1. The length of the CDR3 is 18 residues. V shed 5 bases, J shed 7 bases, and the junction held 19 bases outside the gene matches. In germline, CDR1 is SGHAT, CDR2 FQDESV (reference sequence). The CDR3 protein is CASSPRPSDRVAGEKLFF. CDR3 nucleotide sequence: TGTGCCAGCAGCCCTAGGCCTTCCGACAGGGTGGCTGGTGAAAAACTGTTTTTT.

This clonotype was seen many times. J is TRBJ1-1 and V is TRBV29-1; D ambiguous. This CDR3 is 11 amino acids long. Germline CDR1 reads SQVTM; CDR2 reads ANQGSEA. Trimming shortened V by 4 bases and J by 6 bases, and 9 bases separated the two germline ends. The CDR3 coding sequence is TGCAGCGTTGGTGGTTCGGCTGAAGCTTTCTTT. It is translated as CSVGGSAEAFF.

The gene calls are TRBV12-3 or TRBV12-4 and TRBJ2-1, with 11 bases identical to TRBD2. The CDR3 runs to 16 residues. The V and J ends lost 4 bases and 7 bases, in that order; junction bases with no gene match: 9. The CDR3 is CASSSLAGGSGNEQFF. CDR3 sequence (DNA): TGTGCCAGCAGTTCTCTAGCGGGAGGTTCGGGTAATGAGCAGTTCTTC.

This clonotype was counted only a few times. The chain uses TRBV7-3 and TRBJ2-2; D might be TRBD2 (5 bases). Trimming stripped 3 bases from V and 6 bases from J, with 14 bases between. Germline V gene sequence: CDR1 SGHTA, CDR2 FQGTGA. CDR3 length: 15 amino acids. In nucleotides, the CDR3 is TGTGCCAGCAGCTTTTCGTACGGGGTTGCCGGGGAGCTGTTTTTT. Residues: CASSFSYGVAGELFF.

V gene TRBV20-1 combines with J gene TRBJ2-3; tentative D call: TRBD1 (5 bases). CDR1 is DFQATT, CDR2 SNEGSKA, per germline (reference sequence). V was cut by 3 bases and J by 1 base, with 8 bases left in between. CDR3 size: 13 residues. The CDR3 spells CSARATGTDTQYF. Written as DNA, the CDR3 is TGCAGTGCTAGGGCGACAGGCACAGATACGCAGTATTTT.

This clonotype was detected only a few times. The chain employs TRBV5-6 and TRBJ2-3, with D tentatively TRBD1 or TRBD2 (5 bases each). V lost 4 bases and J lost 6, with 24 bases in between. Germline CDR1 is SGHDT and CDR2 is YYEEEE. There are 17 residues in the CDR3. CDR3 region: CASSKPGRLGPLDTQYF. CDR3 sequence (DNA): TGTGCCAGCAGCAAACCAGGGAGATTGGGACCATTGGATACGCAGTATTTT. The whole variable domain, remainder taken from reference TRBV5-6 and TRBJ2-3, is DAGVTQSPTHLIKTRGQQVTLRCSPKSGHDTVSWYQQALGQGPQFIFQYYEEEERQRGNFPDRFSGHQFPNYSSELNVNALLLGDSALYLCASSKPGRLGPLDTQYFGPGTRLTVL.

This clonotype was counted only a few times. The chain links TRBV2 to TRBJ2-1; D is undetermined. CDR1 and CDR2 from the germline V gene are SNHLY and FYNNEI. The CDR3 extends over 15 amino acids. Trimming pared 6 bases from V and 5 bases from J, leaving 17 bases between. The CDR3 nucleotides are TGTGCCAGCAGGGCACCCGGGTTTTGGGACAATGAGCAGTTCTTC. Translating it yields CASRAPGFWDNEQFF.

The genes are TRBV7-3 and TRBJ1-1; D ambiguous. CDR3 length equals 15 residues. The V and J ends lost 2 bases and 1 base respectively, with 11 bases between them. Germline CDR1 is SGHTA and CDR2 is FQGTGA. CDR3 in amino acids: CASSLGLAGNTEAFF. The CDR3, as DNA: TGTGCCAGCAGCTTAGGCCTTGCAGGGAACACTGAAGCTTTCTTT.

This clonotype has at least ten counts. The V call is TRBV12-3 or TRBV12-4, the J call TRBJ2-3, with D possibly called TRBD1 or TRBD2 (6 bases each). This CDR3 has 14 amino acids. With 1 base removed from V and 4 bases from J, the gap between germline ends came to 9 bases. DNA of the CDR3: TGTGCCAGCAGTTTAGAGGGGGGCGCAGATACGCAGTATTTT. It yields the protein CASSLEGGADTQYF.